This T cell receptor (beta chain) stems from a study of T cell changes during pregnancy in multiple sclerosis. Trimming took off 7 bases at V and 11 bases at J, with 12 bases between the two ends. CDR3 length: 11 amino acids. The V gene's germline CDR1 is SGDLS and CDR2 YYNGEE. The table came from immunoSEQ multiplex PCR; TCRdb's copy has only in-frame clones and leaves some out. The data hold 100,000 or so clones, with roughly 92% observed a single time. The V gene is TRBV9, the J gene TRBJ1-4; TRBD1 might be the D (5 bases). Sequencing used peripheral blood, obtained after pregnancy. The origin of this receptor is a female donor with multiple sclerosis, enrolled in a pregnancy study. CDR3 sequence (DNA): TGTGCCAGCGGAGGTGGGGGGAAACTGTTTTTT. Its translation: CASGGGGKLFF.